This T cell receptor (beta chain) was identified during a study of T cell responses to AZD1222 COVID-19 vaccine (dated by TCRdb to the early 2020s). Describing the broader study: AZD1222 recipients given second doses at about 4 weeks or at about 12 weeks were pooled, since spike-specific TCR depth and breadth were not found to differ between the two schedules. TCR sequencing covered more than 230 trial participants: about 210 given two doses of AZD1222 and 26 given two doses of MenACWY control vaccine. Trial participants were enrolled by age into 18-55, 56-69 and 70-plus year subgroups, with approximately 160, 26 and 62 TCR-sequenced participants respectively.

General conclusions and limits of the study: Participants were mostly white British and included more females than males, and it was suggested by the authors that clonal diversity may have been underestimated. Conclusions about previously exposed vaccinees were limited because only a handful of AZD1222 recipients were SARS-CoV-2 seropositive at baseline. The vaccine-associated CD4 TCRs covered the entire spike protein, and the dominant responses fell in regions 160-218 and 743-854. Reportedly, almost half of the unique spike-specific TCRs recognized epitopes lying outside the regions that are mutated in the B.1.351 and B.1.1.7 variants. Because no day 14 peak-response samples were available, the repertoires could be characterized only after the peak T cell response. After two AZD1222 doses, spike-specific TCR breadth and depth were significantly higher than at day 0 and than in MenACWY recipients. The 56-69-year group was small, and its depth increase did not reach significance, likely because of low power.

The CDR3 spans 15 residues, from the cysteine through the phenylalanine. The retained sequence is limited to the CDR3, 45 bases, with the frame set at the first base. Trimming costs V 0 bases and J 8 bases, and their ends lie 14 bases apart. CDR1 SEHNR and CDR2 FQNEAQ were looked up in the germline V gene (reference sequence). With regard to this clone: Its antigen is not yet known. Base qualities are not recorded, but no much larger clone differs from it by a single base.

The CDR3 regions of human TCRbeta chains were analyzed by immunosequencing. The original methods were these. TCRs in the repertoires were matched against a reference library of SARS-CoV-2-specific TCRs that had been generated with the MIRA antigen-specificity platform. Breadth was defined as the fraction of unique TCRs that were SARS-CoV-2-associated. Depth was defined as the fraction of total T cells that were SARS-CoV-2-associated. Using the MIRA data, each spike-specific TCR was assigned both to the spike region to which the TCR was reactive and to a CD4 or CD8 class. Log10-transformed breadth and depth values were compared by one-way ANOVA with Sidak's multiple comparisons tests. TCRdb provides this immuneACCESS table in a form limited to in-frame rearrangements. Some clones are lacking; in checked studies, under half of them reflect an unresolved V gene, and why the rest are absent is not known. V, J and clone size are taken as reported in that table, and D and trimming were inferred from the DNA itself. In this sample the table shows approximately 150,000 clones, roughly 92% of which occur a single time. The ten largest clones capture around 1.6% of the sample.

The time point label for this specimen denotes: baseline before first vaccination. Samples from vaccinated people were obtained from the UK trials COV001 and COV002, which included a single-blind randomized controlled phase 2/3 trial of AZD1222 (ChAdOx1 nCoV-19) in healthy adults. For TCRbeta chain sequencing, PBMC samples were collected from trial participants at day 0 and at day 28 after the second dose. The sample consisted of peripheral blood, taken on day 0 of AZD1222 vaccination. The chain is made from TRBV7-9 and TRBJ2-1; the D assignment is uncertain and may be TRBD1 or TRBD2, with 5 bases supporting each. The TCR was taken from an adult in good health. The DNA sequence follows: TGTGCCAGCAGCTTAGCTAGTCTAGCCAGGGATGAGCAGTTCTTC. This encodes CASSLASLARDEQFF. The reference TRBV7-9 and TRBJ2-1 proteins fill in what lies around the CDR3, so the full variable domain reads DTGVSQNPRHKITKRGQNVTFRCDPISEHNRLYWYRQTLGQGPEFLTYFQNEAQLEKSRLLSDRFSAERPKGSFSTLEIQRTEQGDSAMYLCASSLASLARDEQFFGPGTRLTVL.